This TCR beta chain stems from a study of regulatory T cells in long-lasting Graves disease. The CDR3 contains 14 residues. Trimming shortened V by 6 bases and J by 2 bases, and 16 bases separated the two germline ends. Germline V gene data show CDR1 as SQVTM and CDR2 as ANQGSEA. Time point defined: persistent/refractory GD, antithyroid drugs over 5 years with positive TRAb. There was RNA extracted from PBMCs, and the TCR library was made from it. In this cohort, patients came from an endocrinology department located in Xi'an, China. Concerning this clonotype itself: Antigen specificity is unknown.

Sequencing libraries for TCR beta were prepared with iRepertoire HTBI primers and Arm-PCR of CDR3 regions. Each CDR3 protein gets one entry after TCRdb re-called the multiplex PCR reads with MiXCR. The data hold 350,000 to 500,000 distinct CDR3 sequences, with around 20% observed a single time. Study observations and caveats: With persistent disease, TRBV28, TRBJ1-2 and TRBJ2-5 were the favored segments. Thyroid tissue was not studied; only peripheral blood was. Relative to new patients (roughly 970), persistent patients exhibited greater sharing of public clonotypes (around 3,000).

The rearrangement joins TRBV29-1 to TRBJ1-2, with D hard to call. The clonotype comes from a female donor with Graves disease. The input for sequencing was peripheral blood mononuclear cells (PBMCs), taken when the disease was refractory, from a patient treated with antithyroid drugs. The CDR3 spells CSVAPGGGNYGYTF. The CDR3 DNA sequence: TGCAGCGTAGCGCCGGGCGGAGGAAACTATGGCTACACCTTC.